The source of this TCR beta chain is a study of T cell repertoires in cytomegalovirus infection (dated by TCRdb to between 2018 and 2021). Background on the whole study: The peptide stimulations were aimed at well-studied HLA-B-restricted epitopes as well as recently identified HLA-C-restricted CMV epitopes, whose presentation resists viral immunomodulation. Because public TCR beta signatures pointed to carriage of CMV infection together with the matching HLA type, the HLA type of each donor mattered for the analysis.

Sequencing relied on an Illumina HiSeq 1500. Clones were called with MiXCR by TCRdb after fastp trimmed the public reads at Q25, and only in-frame beta chains were retained. Under each unique CDR3 protein, matching rows form one entry showing the most common genes and DNA. The sample data list approximately 470,000 distinct CDR3 sequences, and roughly 42% of these were observed just once. The top ten clones comprise around 44% of the sample. From its cysteine to its phenylalanine, the CDR3 spans 13 amino acids. This entry keeps only the CDR3 DNA: 39 bases, framed from base 1. CDR1 and CDR2 are drawn from the germline V gene (reference sequence): DFQATT, SNEGSKA. V is cut back by 7 bases and J by 7 bases, with 7 bases in the junction unmatched. The paper as a whole reports these results and caveats: Carriers of CMV infection plus the relevant HLA type were discriminated by the cumulative frequency of public TCR beta family members in the study cohort and in an independent roughly 400-donor cohort. The ex vivo response was dominated by HLA-C-restricted CMV-specific TCR beta clonotypes, which also provided the single most frequent clonotype in two of eight donors.

The treatment or condition label, as the study defines it: in vitro stimulation with specific CMV peptide epitopes to enrich CMV-specific T cells. For this clonotype: What this receptor recognizes is not known. Base qualities are missing; no much larger clone stands one base away.

The rearrangement combines TRBV20-1 with TRBJ2-7; 13 of the junction bases match TRBD2. The clonotype originates from a human donor in good health (CMV status not recorded). Some clones in this sample may be carry-over from other donors' samples. Sequencing used cultured PBMCs, obtained from culture after CMV antigen stimulation. The CDR3 sequence is CSVRTSGSVEQYF. In nucleotide form, the sequence is TGCAGTGTCAGGACTAGCGGGAGTGTTGAGCAGTACTTC.